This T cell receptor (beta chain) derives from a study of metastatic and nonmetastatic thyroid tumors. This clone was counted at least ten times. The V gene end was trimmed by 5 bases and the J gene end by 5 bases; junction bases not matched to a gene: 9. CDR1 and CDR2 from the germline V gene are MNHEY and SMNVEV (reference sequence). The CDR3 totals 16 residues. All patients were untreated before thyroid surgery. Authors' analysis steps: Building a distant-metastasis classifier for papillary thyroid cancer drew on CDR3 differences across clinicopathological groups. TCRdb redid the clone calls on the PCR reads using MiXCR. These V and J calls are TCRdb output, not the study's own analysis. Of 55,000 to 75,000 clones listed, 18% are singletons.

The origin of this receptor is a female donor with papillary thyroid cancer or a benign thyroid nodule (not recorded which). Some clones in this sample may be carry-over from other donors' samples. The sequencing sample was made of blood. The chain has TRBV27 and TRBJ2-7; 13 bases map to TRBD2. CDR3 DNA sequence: TGTGCCAGCAGTCCGACCGGACTAGCGGGAGTCCACGAGCAGTACTTC. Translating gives CASSPTGLAGVHEQYF.